Below, one T cell receptor beta chain is given with its context. These data come from a study of technical replicates of blood from several donors. Germline V gene sequence: CDR1 LNHDA, CDR2 SQIVND (reference sequence). This CDR3 has 13 amino acids. The V end was cut by 4 bases, the J end by 4 bases, with 11 bases between. The repertoire was sequenced with immunoSEQ multiplex PCR; TCRdb's copy has only in-frame clones and lacks some. Among just under 85,000 clones listed, over 85% were seen once. Sequenced: T cells isolated from PBMCs. The chain carries TRBV19 and TRBJ2-7, with D possibly TRBD1 on 5 matching bases. The receptor was derived from a human donor in good health. The CDR3 DNA reads TGTGCCAGTAGTACACAGGTGGGGTACGAGCAGTACTTC. This gives the protein CASSTQVGYEQYF.